This TCR beta chain stems from a study of vaccination and CD4 T cells after COVID-19. Study-level background: Post-vaccination specimens were collected at a median of approximately 66 days following dose two (range 14 to 241). Study-wide findings and caveats: Although the median of SARS-CoV-2-reactive clonotypes rose from about 20 to 38, the change was not significant.

Germline V gene data show CDR1 as SEHNR and CDR2 as FQNEAQ (reference sequence). This CDR3 is 13 amino acids long. The V end was cut by 0 bases, the J end by 5 bases, with 5 bases between. Concerning this clonotype itself: As yet, its antigen is unknown.

Sequence data for DNA of cultured CD4+ T cells were generated by the Oncomine TCR Beta short-read assay. MiXCR, applied by TCRdb to the PCR reads, yields one record per CDR3 protein. The sample carries thousands of distinct CDR3 sequences, just over 45% recorded once. Described treatment: roughly 11-day PBMC culture with coronavirus spike peptide pools or control peptides (ViraFEST assay). Harvesting of the unexposed donor's CD4+ T cells predated the COVID-19 pandemic (2011-2018). This clonotype was sampled from a human donor in good health. The sequenced sample consisted of CD4+ T cells from blood, cultured in vitro. The rearrangement uses TRBV7-9 and TRBJ1-5; a weak D match, TRBD1 (5 bases). The CDR3 DNA sequence: TGTGCCAGCAGCTTAGCAGGGGATCAGCCCCAGCATTTT. Protein product: CASSLAGDQPQHF.